The sequence of this T cell receptor beta chain was determined in a study of molecular identifiers for immune sequencing clone quantification. This clonotype was seen at least ten times. Bulk TCR library preparation followed previously described methods with listed TCR primers. TCRdb re-derived calls from the PCR reads in MiXCR, one entry per CDR3 protein. Of fewer than 350,000 distinct CDR3 sequences listed, roughly 23% are singletons. CDR3 length: 16 amino acids. Germline CDR1 is SEHNR and CDR2 is FQNEAQ (reference sequence). The V gene lost 6 bases and the J gene lost 6 bases, with 22 bases spanning the gap.

The rearrangement uses TRBV7-9 and TRBJ2-3, with a weak D call TRBD2 (5 bases). The sequence derives from a human donor in good health. Some libraries in this study had Jurkat cell RNA spiked in. Source material: naive CD8+ T cells from blood, with Jurkat cell RNA spiked in. The subset here: FACS-sorted CD8+CD4-CCR7+CD45RA+ naive T cells. The CDR3 loop is CASSRTNAGVGDTQYF. The DNA of the CDR3 is TGTGCCAGCAGTAGAACTAATGCGGGCGTCGGGGATACGCAGTATTTT.